This record covers a single T cell receptor beta chain. The data originate from a study of T cell changes during pregnancy in multiple sclerosis. The CDR3 is made up of 17 amino acids. Germline CDR1 is SGHTS and CDR2 is YDEGEE. V shed 1 base and J 3 bases; nucleotides not matched to a gene: 9. Method: immunoSEQ multiplex PCR; TCRdb's copy keeps in-frame clones and lacks some. The repertoire holds roughly 90,000 clones, with approximately 90% as singletons. The sequence derives from a female donor in good health, enrolled as a control in a pregnancy study. This specimen was peripheral blood, taken in the first trimester of pregnancy. The V and J genes are TRBV5-8 and TRBJ1-4, with 7 bases fitting TRBD1. Here the CDR3 reads CASSLSGGGTANEKLFF. The CDR3 coding sequence is TGTGCCAGCAGCTTGTCGGGAGGGGGCACGGCTAATGAAAAACTGTTTTTT. Drawing the rest from reference TRBV5-8 and TRBJ1-4, the complete variable domain is EAGVTQSPTHLIKTRGQQATLRCSPISGHTSVYWYQQALGLGLQFLLWYDEGEERNRGNFPPRFSGRQFPNYSSELNVNALELEDSALYLCASSLSGGGTANEKLFFGSGTQLSVL.